This paragraph covers one T cell receptor (beta chain) sequence. Antigen: not known. This CDR3 contains 20 residues. The trim removed 4 bases at V and 1 base at J, leaving 18 bases unmatched. Germline-derived CDR1 and CDR2 are SGHVS and FQNEAQ. Subsequent to less than 13 days of culture, CD4+ T cells were isolated. By PCR, the person was confirmed to have had SARS-CoV-2 infection between March and December 2020. IL-2 medium was substituted for half the medium on days 3 and 7. This specimen belongs to a study of vaccination effects on CD4 cells after COVID-19. Study context: Specimens were obtained from a couple of convalescent patients 16 days and one week prior to vaccination.

Study results and limitations: Clones arising from infection and from vaccination showed marked clonal contraction late after vaccination.

Repertoires were generated with immunoSEQ multiplex PCR, while TCRdb's copy carries only in-frame clones and drops some. This table has 50,000 to 70,000 clones, 65% to 75% appearing once. The receptor's source is a human donor who had a prior SARS-CoV-2 infection. The J gene is TRBJ2-2, the V gene TRBV7-8; 7 nucleotides line up with TRBD1. This material consisted of CD4+ T cells from PBMCs cultured without peptide, taken before COVID-19 vaccination. The CDR3 loop is CASSSGQLPDSWWNTGELFF. The CDR3 DNA sequence: TGTGCCAGCAGCTCGGGACAGCTCCCGGACTCGTGGTGGAACACCGGGGAGCTGTTTTTT. Full variable domain (missing parts from reference TRBV7-8 and TRBJ2-2): GAGVSQSPRYKVAKRGQDVALRCDPISGHVSLFWYQQALGQGPEFLTYFQNEAQLDKSGLPSDRFFAERPEGSVSTLKIQRTQQEDSAVYLCASSSGQLPDSWWNTGELFFGEGSRLTVL.